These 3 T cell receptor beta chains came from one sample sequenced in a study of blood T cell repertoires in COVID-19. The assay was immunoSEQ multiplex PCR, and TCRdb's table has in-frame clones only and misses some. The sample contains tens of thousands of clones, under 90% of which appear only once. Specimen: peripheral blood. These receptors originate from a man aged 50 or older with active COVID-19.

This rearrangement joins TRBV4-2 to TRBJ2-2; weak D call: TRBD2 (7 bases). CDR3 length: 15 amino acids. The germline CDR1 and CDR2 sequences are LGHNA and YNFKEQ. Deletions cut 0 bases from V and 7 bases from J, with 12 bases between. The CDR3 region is CASSQDPGGGGELFF. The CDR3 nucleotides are TGTGCCAGCAGCCAAGATCCGGGGGGCGGCGGGGAGCTGTTTTTT.

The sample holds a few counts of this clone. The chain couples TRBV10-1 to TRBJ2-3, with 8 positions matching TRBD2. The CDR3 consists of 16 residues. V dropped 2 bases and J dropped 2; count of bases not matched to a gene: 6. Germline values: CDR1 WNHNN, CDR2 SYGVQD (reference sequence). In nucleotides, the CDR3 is TGCGCCAGCAGTGAGCCCGAAGCGGGAGCCACAGATACGCAGTATTTT. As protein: CASSEPEAGATDTQYF.

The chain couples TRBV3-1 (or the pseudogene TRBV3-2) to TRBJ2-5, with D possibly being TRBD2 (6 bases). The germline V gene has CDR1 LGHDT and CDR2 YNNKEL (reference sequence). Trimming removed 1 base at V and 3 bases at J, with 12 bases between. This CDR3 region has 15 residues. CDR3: CASSQVGGGEETQYF. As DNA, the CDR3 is TGTGCCAGCAGCCAAGTGGGAGGCGGTGAAGAGACCCAGTACTTC.